Shown below are 29 T cell receptor beta chains from a single sample sequenced in a study of OX40 agonist ivuxolimab in advanced cancers. The library was made by the immunoSEQ multiplex PCR assay. TCRdb's version of the immuneACCESS table is confined to in-frame rearrangements and falls short of the full clone set. An unresolved V gene accounts for under half of the shortfall where checked; the remainder is of unknown origin. The sample records 28,000 or so clones, more than 80% of which are singletons. Approximately 35% of the sample is held by the ten biggest clonotypes. Material: CD4+ or CD8+ T cells sorted from blood, obtained in a trial of the OX40 agonist ivuxolimab. These receptors came from an adult with an advanced solid tumor such as melanoma, head and neck, liver or kidney cancer.

The chain carries TRBV7-8 and TRBJ2-7, with D uncertain. Germline V gene data show CDR1 as SGHVS and CDR2 as FQNEAQ. V lost 1 base, J lost 2 bases, and 6 bases lay in between. The CDR3 sequence is 13 residues long. The CDR3 sequence: CASSLVWPYEQYF. CDR3 coding DNA: TGTGCCAGCAGCTTAGTCTGGCCCTACGAGCAGTACTTC.

V gene TRBV5-1 combines with J gene TRBJ1-2, with D maybe TRBD1 (6 bases). CDR1 and CDR2 from the germline V gene are SGHRS and YFSETQ. This CDR3 has 15 residues. The germline V and J ends were trimmed by 4 bases and 6 bases, with 19 bases remaining between them. The CDR3 DNA reads as TGCGCCAGCAGCGATTACAGGGAGGGGCTCGATGGCTACACCTTC. It codes for CASSDYREGLDGYTF.

The chain has TRBV2 and TRBJ2-5, with 11 bases fitting TRBD2. Germline V CDR1 and CDR2: SNHLY, FYNNEI. Trimming took 2 bases from V and 2 from J; bases not matched to a gene: 7. The CDR3 runs to 17 residues. DNA for the CDR3: TGTGCCAGCAGTGAACCCGTGGGACTAGCGGTACAAGAGACCCAGTACTTC. Encoded protein: CASSEPVGLAVQETQYF.

The V call is TRBV9, the J call TRBJ2-3; D ambiguous. This CDR3 region has 12 residues. V lost 4 bases and J lost 2, with 5 bases in between. Germline V gives CDR1 SGDLS, CDR2 YYNGEE. The CDR3 DNA is TGTGCCAGCAGCCTTAACACAGATACGCAGTATTTT. This encodes CASSLNTDTQYF.

The gene calls are TRBV18 and TRBJ1-1; D unclear. This CDR3 comprises 13 residues. Germline CDR1 is KGHSH and CDR2 is LQKENI. The germline V and J ends were trimmed by 3 bases and 1 base, with 6 bases remaining between them. The chain's CDR3 is CASSPGGNTEAFF. CDR3 in DNA: TGTGCCAGCTCACCGGGCGGGAACACTGAAGCTTTCTTT.

The chain combines TRBV28 with TRBJ1-1; D gene ambiguous. The V and J ends lost 2 bases and 5 bases respectively, with 9 bases between them. The CDR3 is 13 amino acids. From germline, CDR1 is MDHEN and CDR2 SYDVKM. CDR3 protein: CASSLGRRTEAFF. For the CDR3, the DNA is TGTGCCAGCAGTTTAGGGCGGAGGACTGAAGCTTTCTTT.

The chain is built from TRBV27 and TRBJ2-1; 8 bases fit TRBD2. Germline loops: CDR1 MNHEY, CDR2 SMNVEV (reference sequence). The CDR3 loop spans 14 amino acids. Trimming removed 5 bases from V and 3 bases from J; junction bases left unmatched: 3. CDR3 in DNA: TGTGCCAGCAGTCCGGGACTAGACTACAATGAGCAGTTCTTC. It codes for CASSPGLDYNEQFF.

V is TRBV10-3 and J is TRBJ1-1; D gene unclear. V was clipped by 4 bases and J by 2 bases, with 14 bases between them. The germline gives CDR1 ENHRY, CDR2 SYGVKD. This CDR3 comprises 15 residues. CDR3 loop: CAISGSGELNTEAFF. The CDR3 region has the DNA TGTGCCATCAGTGGTTCCGGAGAGCTTAACACTGAAGCTTTCTTT.

This clone has only a few counts. V gene TRBV9 combines with J gene TRBJ2-7; the match to TRBD2 covers 12 bases. The CDR3 loop spans 15 amino acids. CDR1 and CDR2 from the germline V gene are SGDLS and YYNGEE. With V trimmed by 3 bases and J by 5 bases, 6 bases remained unmatched. CDR3: CASSARLAGENEQYF. The CDR3 bases are TGTGCCAGCAGCGCCAGACTAGCGGGAGAAAACGAGCAGTACTTC. The full variable domain, rest sourced from reference TRBV9 and TRBJ2-7, is DSGVTQTPKHLITATGQRVTLRCSPRSGDLSVYWYQQSLDQGLQFLIQYYNGEERAKGNILERFSAQQFPDLHSELNLSSLELGDSALYFCASSARLAGENEQYFGPGTRLTVT.

This clone is labeled as medium-sized (0.01 to 0.1%). The V gene is TRBV5-1, the J gene TRBJ1-1; 9 bases line up with TRBD1. Germline CDR1 is SGHRS and CDR2 is YFSETQ. This CDR3 is 14 amino acids long. After removal of 5 bases from V and 0 bases from J, the junction contained 2 bases not matched to a gene. Here the CDR3 reads CASRGQGMNTEAFF. The CDR3 nucleotides read TGCGCCAGCAGAGGACAGGGGATGAACACTGAAGCTTTCTTT. Supplemented by reference TRBV5-1 and TRBJ1-1, the full variable domain reads KAGVTQTPRYLIKTRGQQVTLSCSPISGHRSVSWYQQTPGQGLQFLFEYFSETQRNKGNFPGRFSGRQFSNSRSEMNVSTLELGDSALYLCASRGQGMNTEAFFGQGTRLTVV.

This chain uses TRBV7-9 with TRBJ2-2, with D possibly matching TRBD1 (6 bases). The germline CDR1 and CDR2 sequences are SEHNR and FQNEAQ (reference sequence). The CDR3 is 14 amino acids. Trimming left V 3 bases short and J 6 bases short, with 11 bases between. CDR3 sequence (DNA): TGTGCCAGCAGCTTTCCAGGGGCAGCCGGGGAGCTGTTTTTT. Translating gives CASSFPGAAGELFF.

The rearrangement joins TRBV29-1 to TRBJ2-1; possibly TRBD1 for D (5 bases). The CDR3 extends over 10 amino acids. Germline V CDR1 and CDR2: SQVTM, ANQGSEA. V lost 7 bases and J 10 bases, leaving 11 bases between the germline ends. For the CDR3, the DNA is TGCAGCGCCCAGGGCCTCGAGCAGTTCTTC. Amino acid sequence: CSAQGLEQFF.

The genes are TRBV7-9 and TRBJ1-6; TRBD1 might be the D (5 bases). The V gene lost 1 base and the J gene lost 8 bases, with 12 bases spanning the gap. Germline CDR1 and CDR2: SEHNR and FQNEAQ (reference sequence). There are 15 residues in the CDR3. The chain's CDR3 is CASSLGQGRDSPLHF. For the CDR3, the DNA is TGTGCCAGCAGCTTAGGGCAGGGCAGGGATTCACCCCTCCACTTT.

The rearrangement joins TRBV27 to TRBJ2-5; 10 bases are shared with TRBD2. In germline, CDR1 is MNHEY, CDR2 SMNVEV (reference sequence). The V segment lost 1 base and the J segment 4 bases; nucleotides outside the gene matches: 6. This CDR3 spans 16 amino acids. As DNA, the CDR3 is TGTGCCAGCAGTTTATACGGACTAGCGGCGATAGAGACCCAGTACTTC. Translating it yields CASSLYGLAAIETQYF.

V gene TRBV19 combines with J gene TRBJ2-5; 7 nucleotides line up with TRBD1. Near its end, the DNA agrees better with TRBJ2-7, so the J call may be wrong. The CDR3 contains 17 residues. CDR1 and CDR2 from the germline V gene are LNHDA and SQIVND (reference sequence). The CDR3 DNA is TGTGCCAGTAGTATGGGCCCCCCCGGGACAGAAGACTACGAGCAGTACTTC. It is translated as CASSMGPPGTEDYEQYF.

This chain links TRBV5-5 with TRBJ2-7; 7 nucleotides line up with TRBD1. The CDR3 consists of 14 residues. With 2 bases clipped from V and 4 bases from J, the junction kept 6 bases outside the gene matches. Germline V gene lookup returns CDR1 SGHKS and CDR2 YYEKEE (reference sequence). As DNA, the CDR3 is TGTGCCAGCAGCTTAAACAGGGGTACATACGAGCAGTACTTC. It codes for CASSLNRGTYEQYF.

V and J are TRBV5-1 and TRBJ2-5; tentative D call: TRBD2 (6 bases). Germline V lookup: CDR1 SGHRS, CDR2 YFSETQ. The V gene lost 2 bases and the J gene lost 4 bases, with 12 bases spanning the gap. The CDR3 loop spans 14 amino acids. This CDR3 reads CASSLKTRSETQYF. Here the CDR3 DNA reads TGCGCCAGCAGCTTAAAGACTAGGTCAGAGACCCAGTACTTC. Looking up the rest from reference TRBV5-1 and TRBJ2-5 gives the full variable domain: KAGVTQTPRYLIKTRGQQVTLSCSPISGHRSVSWYQQTPGQGLQFLFEYFSETQRNKGNFPGRFSGRQFSNSRSEMNVSTLELGDSALYLCASSLKTRSETQYFGPGTRLLVL.

The chain uses TRBV15 and TRBJ2-1; possible D gene TRBD2, 6 bases. This CDR3 spans 15 amino acids. Germline V gene lookup returns CDR1 LNHNV and CDR2 YYDKDF (reference sequence). V shed 4 bases and J shed 0 bases, with 10 bases lying between them. This CDR3 is CATSTGGSSYNEQFF. The CDR3 DNA reads as TGTGCCACCAGCACTGGGGGGAGCTCCTACAATGAGCAGTTCTTC.

The rearrangement links TRBV28 to TRBJ2-4; D not resolved. V was shortened by 3 bases and J by 7 bases, with 7 bases between the two germline ends. CDR3 length: 12 amino acids. In germline, CDR1 is MDHEN, CDR2 SYDVKM. CDR3 amino acids: CASSLEPNIQYF. The CDR3 DNA reads TGTGCCAGCAGTTTGGAGCCGAACATTCAGTACTTC.

The chain couples TRBV27 to TRBJ2-1, with D possibly TRBD2 on 6 matching bases. The germline V and J ends were trimmed by 3 bases and 5 bases, with 11 bases remaining between them. Per germline, CDR1 MNHEY and CDR2 SMNVEV (reference sequence). CDR3 length: 14 residues. CDR3 nucleotide sequence: TGTGCCAGCAGTTTCGGGGGATCAAACAATGAGCAGTTCTTC. Translating gives CASSFGGSNNEQFF.

This clone was detected only once. The chain has TRBV7-2 and TRBJ2-5; no definite D call. V was cut by 1 base and J by 4 bases, with 7 bases left in between. The germline gives CDR1 SGHTA, CDR2 FQGNSA. This CDR3 spans 13 amino acids. The CDR3 reads CASSLVAVETQYF. The CDR3 nucleotides are TGTGCCAGCAGCTTAGTTGCGGTAGAGACCCAGTACTTC.

CDR3 residues: CASSLSFGTRYTGELFF. CDR3 coding DNA: TGTGCCAGCAGTTTATCTTTCGGGACGAGGTACACCGGGGAGCTGTTTTTT. The chain has TRBV27 and TRBJ2-2; possibly TRBD1 or TRBD2 for D (5 bases each). V was trimmed by 0 bases and J by 3 bases, leaving 14 bases between them. From germline, CDR1 is MNHEY and CDR2 SMNVEV (reference sequence). CDR3 size: 17 residues.

The V gene is TRBV4-1, the J gene TRBJ1-2, with 8 bases lining up with TRBD1. Unmatched junction bases numbered 4, after V lost 2 bases and J lost 2 bases. Germline V lookup: CDR1 MGHRA, CDR2 YSYEKL. CDR3 size: 15 residues. In nucleotides, the CDR3 is TGCGCCAGCAGCCAAACCGCAGGGGGCAACTATGGCTACACCTTC. Its translation: CASSQTAGGNYGYTF.

The genes are TRBV5-1 and TRBJ2-5; 13 bases fit TRBD2. Losses at the gene ends were 4 bases for V and 7 bases for J; bases not matched to a gene: 7. Germline values: CDR1 SGHRS, CDR2 YFSETQ. The CDR3 covers 15 residues. The DNA for the CDR3 is TGCGCCAGCAGCACAACCGGGACTAGCGGGGCGACCCAGTACTTC. Its translation is CASSTTGTSGATQYF. The entire variable domain, with the rest obtained from reference TRBV5-1 and TRBJ2-5, is as follows: KAGVTQTPRYLIKTRGQQVTLSCSPISGHRSVSWYQQTPGQGLQFLFEYFSETQRNKGNFPGRFSGRQFSNSRSEMNVSTLELGDSALYLCASSTTGTSGATQYFGPGTRLLVL.

The V and J genes are TRBV10-3 and TRBJ2-4; D remains ambiguous. Germline loops: CDR1 ENHRY, CDR2 SYGVKD. Trimming shortened V by 10 bases and J by 8 bases, and 12 bases separated the two germline ends. The CDR3 has 11 residues. The CDR3 bases are TGTGCCACCAGAGACTTGGACATTCAGTACTTC. It encodes CATRDLDIQYF.

This clone has only one observation. The V gene is TRBV4-1, the J gene TRBJ2-7, with no clear D. Germline V lookup: CDR1 MGHRA, CDR2 YSYEKL. The ends were cut back, 0 bases at V and 2 bases at J, with 5 bases in the middle. The CDR3 runs 13 residues. The CDR3 is CASSQDEAYEQYF. The CDR3 DNA reads TGCGCCAGCAGCCAAGATGAAGCCTACGAGCAGTACTTC.

A note on this clone: The germline gene is not matched at one end of the junction; a read error may be the cause. This sequence joins TRBV7-9 and TRBJ2-3; no clear D. In germline, CDR1 is SEHNR, CDR2 FQNEAQ (reference sequence). The CDR3 is made up of 12 amino acids. Written as DNA, the CDR3 is TGTGCCAGCAGTTTAGACACAGATACGCAGTATTTT. Translation gives CASSLDTDTQYF.

This chain uses TRBV7-9 with TRBJ1-3; D may be TRBD1 (5 bases). Trimming cost V 6 bases and J 4 bases, with 10 bases left between them. The germline gives CDR1 SEHNR, CDR2 FQNEAQ (reference sequence). This CDR3 is built from 13 residues. This CDR3 reads CASRTGTGNTIYF. CDR3 coding DNA: TGTGCCAGCAGGACCGGGACGGGAAACACCATATATTTT. The variable domain in full, completed from reference TRBV7-9 and TRBJ1-3, reads DTGVSQNPRHKITKRGQNVTFRCDPISEHNRLYWYRQTLGQGPEFLTYFQNEAQLEKSRLLSDRFSAERPKGSFSTLEIQRTEQGDSAMYLCASRTGTGNTIYFGEGSWLTVV.

The chain uses TRBV2 and TRBJ2-7; possibly TRBD2 for D (6 bases). CDR1 SNHLY and CDR2 FYNNEI come from the germline V gene. Between the trimmed V and J ends, which lost 6 bases and 3 bases, there was a span of 9 bases. The CDR3 runs to 12 residues. For the CDR3, the DNA is TGTGCCAGCAGCGGGACTCTCTACGAGCAGTACTTC. Translated: CASSGTLYEQYF.